These T cell receptor beta chains were read from a single sample in a study of T cell changes during pregnancy in multiple sclerosis. Repertoires were generated with immunoSEQ multiplex PCR, while TCRdb's copy carries only in-frame clones and drops some. Of about 70,000 clones listed, 80% to 95% are singletons. This material consisted of peripheral blood, taken before pregnancy. Source of these receptors: a female donor with multiple sclerosis, enrolled in a pregnancy study. Both conserved end residues are part of each CDR3. A D gene is named only where the DNA matches it firmly. For some rows the clone size is stated as once, few or many, or as a class when expanded; others skip it.

V gene: TRBV29-1
D gene: TRBD1
J gene: TRBJ2-1
clone size: -
CDR3 protein: CSGSDRGNYNEQFF
CDR3 DNA: TGCAGCGGTAGTGACAGGGGGAACTACAATGAGCAGTTCTTC

V gene: TRBV28
D gene: TRBD2
J gene: TRBJ2-5
clone size: -
CDR3 protein: CASSPHQGLAGGETQYF
CDR3 DNA: TGTGCCAGCAGTCCCCACCAGGGACTAGCGGGAGGAGAGACCCAGTACTTC

V gene: TRBV11-2
D gene: TRBD1
J gene: TRBJ2-7
clone size: -
CDR3 protein: CASSLQLGTADNEQYF
CDR3 DNA: TGTGCCAGCAGCTTGCAGCTCGGGACAGCAGACAACGAGCAGTACTTC

V gene: TRBV5-6
D gene: -
J gene: TRBJ2-1
clone size: -
CDR3 protein: CASSFDSGLKYNEQFF
CDR3 DNA: TGTGCCAGCAGCTTCGACTCGGGACTGAAATACAATGAGCAGTTCTTC

V gene: TRBV27
D gene: -
J gene: TRBJ2-7
clone size: -
CDR3 protein: CASSSPSTGAGREQYF
CDR3 DNA: TGTGCCAGCAGTTCCCCATCGACAGGCGCTGGTAGGGAGCAGTACTTC

V gene: TRBV7-9
D gene: TRBD1
J gene: TRBJ2-7
clone size: -
CDR3 protein: CASSRTTGGDYEQYF
CDR3 DNA: TGTGCCAGCAGCCGGACGACAGGGGGTGACTACGAGCAGTACTTC

V gene: TRBV5-4
D gene: TRBD1
J gene: TRBJ2-7
clone size: -
CDR3 protein: CASRPGTGLDEQYF
CDR3 DNA: TGTGCCAGCAGGCCCGGGACAGGGCTCGACGAGCAGTACTTC

V gene: TRBV27
D gene: -
J gene: TRBJ1-1
clone size: -
CDR3 protein: CASSPRGMNTEAFF
CDR3 DNA: TGTGCCAGCTCACCCAGGGGAATGAACACTGAAGCTTTCTTT

V gene: TRBV10-1
D gene: TRBD2
J gene: TRBJ2-7
clone size: -
CDR3 protein: CASSEWKASGGPGYEQYF
CDR3 DNA: TGCGCCAGCAGTGAGTGGAAGGCTAGCGGAGGCCCAGGCTACGAGCAGTACTTC

V gene: TRBV27
D gene: TRBD2
J gene: TRBJ2-1
clone size: -
CDR3 protein: CASSLESLAGIYNEQFF
CDR3 DNA: TGTGCCAGCAGTTTAGAGTCACTAGCGGGGATCTACAATGAGCAGTTCTTC

V gene: TRBV5-4
D gene: TRBD2
J gene: TRBJ2-1
clone size: -
CDR3 protein: CASSVTSGRVDEQFF
CDR3 DNA: TGTGCCAGCAGCGTTACTAGCGGGAGGGTGGATGAGCAGTTCTTC

V gene: TRBV4-1
D gene: -
J gene: TRBJ2-5
clone size: -
CDR3 protein: CASSQDRSSGTQYF
CDR3 DNA: TGCGCCAGCAGCCAAGATCGGAGTTCTGGGACCCAGTACTTC

V gene: TRBV9
D gene: -
J gene: TRBJ1-3
clone size: few
CDR3 protein: CASSRLSGNTIYF
CDR3 DNA: TGTGCCAGCAGCCGACTCTCTGGAAACACCATATATTTT

V gene: TRBV28
D gene: -
J gene: TRBJ1-3
clone size: -
CDR3 protein: CASTALGPRSGNTIYF
CDR3 DNA: TGTGCCAGCACCGCCCTTGGCCCACGCTCTGGAAACACCATATATTTT

V gene: TRBV30
D gene: -
J gene: TRBJ1-2
clone size: -
CDR3 protein: CAWSVSPGLVGYTF
CDR3 DNA: TGTGCCTGGAGTGTATCGCCCGGACTCGTCGGCTACACCTTC

V gene: TRBV27
D gene: -
J gene: TRBJ1-5
clone size: -
CDR3 protein: CASSQSGTATFNQPQHF
CDR3 DNA: TGTGCCAGCAGTCAATCGGGAACAGCTACATTCAATCAGCCCCAGCATTTT

V gene: TRBV2
D gene: -
J gene: TRBJ2-5
clone size: -
CDR3 protein: CATPGETQYF
CDR3 DNA: TGTGCCACCCCGGGGGAGACCCAGTACTTC

V gene: TRBV18
D gene: TRBD1
J gene: TRBJ2-2
clone size: -
CDR3 protein: CASSPATGRRAGELFF
CDR3 DNA: TGTGCCAGCTCACCCGCGACAGGGCGAAGGGCCGGGGAGCTGTTTTTT

V gene: TRBV28
D gene: -
J gene: TRBJ2-2
clone size: -
CDR3 protein: CASTTRYKTMRVTGELFF
CDR3 DNA: TGTGCCAGCACCACCCGGTACAAAACTATGCGTGTCACCGGGGAGCTGTTTTTT

V gene: TRBV25-1
D gene: -
J gene: TRBJ2-7
clone size: once
CDR3 protein: CASSELGGPGEQYF
CDR3 DNA: TGTGCCAGCAGTGAACTGGGCGGGCCTGGCGAGCAGTACTTC

V gene: TRBV19
D gene: -
J gene: TRBJ1-1
clone size: few
CDR3 protein: CASRQGYTEAFF
CDR3 DNA: TGTGCCAGTAGACAGGGTTACACTGAAGCTTTCTTT

V gene: TRBV13
D gene: -
J gene: TRBJ2-5
clone size: -
CDR3 protein: CASSFRVYQETQYF
CDR3 DNA: TGTGCCAGCAGCTTTCGGGTTTACCAAGAGACCCAGTACTTC

V gene: TRBV19
D gene: TRBD2
J gene: TRBJ2-7
clone size: -
CDR3 protein: CASSRLAGEVEQYF
CDR3 DNA: TGTGCCAGTAGTAGACTAGCGGGAGAAGTCGAGCAGTACTTC

V gene: TRBV28
D gene: -
J gene: TRBJ2-7
clone size: -
CDR3 protein: CASSSPSEVFRYF
CDR3 DNA: TGTGCCAGCAGTTCCCCCTCTGAGGTCTTTAGGTACTTC

V gene: TRBV7-6
D gene: TRBD2
J gene: TRBJ2-1
clone size: once
CDR3 protein: CASRAAGDLGNEQFF
CDR3 DNA: TGTGCCAGCAGGGCAGCGGGAGACCTTGGCAATGAGCAGTTCTTC

V gene: TRBV6-5
D gene: -
J gene: TRBJ1-5
clone size: -
CDR3 protein: CASTPEAGSNQPQHF
CDR3 DNA: TGTGCCAGCACCCCCGAGGCAGGGAGCAATCAGCCCCAGCATTTT

V gene: TRBV7-8
D gene: -
J gene: TRBJ2-5
clone size: -
CDR3 protein: CASRLQETQYF
CDR3 DNA: TGTGCCAGCAGACTCCAAGAGACCCAGTACTTC

V gene: TRBV7-8
D gene: -
J gene: TRBJ2-7
clone size: -
CDR3 protein: CASSLAMQNYEQYF
CDR3 DNA: TGTGCCAGCAGCTTAGCGATGCAGAACTACGAGCAGTACTTC

V gene: TRBV5-4
D gene: TRBD2
J gene: TRBJ2-7
clone size: few
CDR3 protein: CASSFRLAGSEQYF
CDR3 DNA: TGTGCCAGCAGCTTCCGGCTAGCGGGTAGCGAGCAGTACTTC

V gene: TRBV6-5
D gene: TRBD2
J gene: TRBJ2-7
clone size: once
CDR3 protein: CASSSSGSREQYF
CDR3 DNA: TGTGCCAGCAGTTCCAGCGGGAGTAGGGAGCAGTACTTC

V gene: TRBV5-4
D gene: TRBD1
J gene: TRBJ1-4
clone size: once
CDR3 protein: CASSLATGGEEKLFF
CDR3 DNA: TGTGCCAGCAGCTTGGCCACAGGGGGGGAAGAAAAACTGTTTTTT

V gene: TRBV9
D gene: -
J gene: TRBJ1-4
clone size: -
CDR3 protein: CASSGDVQGNGKLFF
CDR3 DNA: TGTGCCAGCAGCGGGGATGTACAGGGAAATGGAAAACTGTTTTTT

V gene: TRBV27
D gene: -
J gene: TRBJ2-5
clone size: -
CDR3 protein: CASSLNREETQYF
CDR3 DNA: TGTGCCAGCAGTTTAAATCGGGAGGAGACCCAGTACTTC

V gene: TRBV27
D gene: TRBD1
J gene: TRBJ2-7
clone size: -
CDR3 protein: CASSSADREEYF
CDR3 DNA: TGTGCCAGCAGTTCCGCGGACAGGGAGGAGTACTTC

V gene: TRBV6-4
D gene: TRBD2
J gene: TRBJ2-1
clone size: many
CDR3 protein: CASSDVAGTSNEQFF
CDR3 DNA: TGTGCCAGCAGTGACGTAGCGGGAACGAGCAATGAGCAGTTCTTC

V gene: TRBV11-2
D gene: -
J gene: TRBJ2-2
clone size: -
CDR3 protein: CASSSSTLGRGGGELFF
CDR3 DNA: TGTGCCAGCAGCTCGTCGACACTAGGAAGGGGGGGCGGGGAGCTGTTTTTT

V gene: TRBV25-1
D gene: -
J gene: TRBJ1-2
clone size: -
CDR3 protein: CASSELEGKNYGYTF
CDR3 DNA: TGTGCCAGCAGTGAATTGGAGGGGAAGAACTATGGCTACACCTTC

V gene: TRBV5-3
D gene: TRBD2
J gene: TRBJ2-7
clone size: -
CDR3 protein: CARSLGLAGDYEQYF
CDR3 DNA: TGTGCCAGAAGCTTGGGCCTAGCGGGAGACTACGAGCAGTACTTC

V gene: TRBV7-3
D gene: TRBD2
J gene: TRBJ2-2
clone size: -
CDR3 protein: CASSPRFLAGGATGELFF
CDR3 DNA: TGTGCCAGCAGCCCCCGTTTTCTAGCGGGAGGTGCGACCGGGGAGCTGTTTTTT

V gene: TRBV5-1
D gene: TRBD1
J gene: TRBJ1-2
clone size: once
CDR3 protein: CASSPGTVYGYTF
CDR3 DNA: TGCGCCAGCAGCCCGGGGACAGTTTATGGCTACACCTTC

V gene: TRBV27
D gene: -
J gene: TRBJ2-7
clone size: -
CDR3 protein: CASSPGGASSYEQYF
CDR3 DNA: TGTGCCAGCAGCCCTGGCGGAGCCAGCTCCTACGAGCAGTACTTC

V gene: TRBV6-5
D gene: -
J gene: TRBJ1-2
clone size: -
CDR3 protein: CASTQGFGNYGYTF
CDR3 DNA: TGTGCCAGCACCCAGGGTTTTGGGAACTATGGCTACACCTTC

V gene: TRBV15
D gene: TRBD1
J gene: TRBJ1-5
clone size: -
CDR3 protein: CATSSGQGARGNQPQHF
CDR3 DNA: TGTGCCACCAGCTCAGGACAGGGGGCGAGAGGGAATCAGCCCCAGCATTTT

V gene: TRBV4-3
D gene: TRBD2
J gene: TRBJ2-3
clone size: -
CDR3 protein: CASSQGRAGVAQYF
CDR3 DNA: TGCGCCAGCAGCCAAGGCAGGGCGGGAGTCGCGCAGTATTTT

V gene: TRBV10-1
D gene: -
J gene: TRBJ2-5
clone size: -
CDR3 protein: CASSEIKRNQETQYF
CDR3 DNA: TGCGCCAGCAGTGAGATCAAGCGGAACCAAGAGACCCAGTACTTC

V gene: TRBV5-1
D gene: -
J gene: TRBJ2-5
clone size: -
CDR3 protein: CASSLGQQETQYF
CDR3 DNA: TGCGCCAGCAGCTTGGGTCAGCAAGAGACCCAGTACTTC

V gene: TRBV7-9
D gene: -
J gene: TRBJ2-3
clone size: once
CDR3 protein: CASSLGRPDTQYF
CDR3 DNA: TGTGCCAGCAGCTTGGGGAGGCCGGATACGCAGTATTTT

V gene: TRBV11-2
D gene: -
J gene: TRBJ1-1
clone size: -
CDR3 protein: CASSLEPGRGRSEAFF
CDR3 DNA: TGTGCCAGCAGCTTAGAGCCCGGCAGGGGAAGGTCTGAAGCTTTCTTT

V gene: TRBV7-2
D gene: TRBD2
J gene: TRBJ2-1
clone size: once
CDR3 protein: CASSLAGGDYNEQFF
CDR3 DNA: TGTGCCAGCAGCTTAGCGGGGGGGGATTACAATGAGCAGTTCTTC

V gene: TRBV4-1
D gene: -
J gene: TRBJ1-2
clone size: -
CDR3 protein: CASSQALFNYGYTF
CDR3 DNA: TGCGCCAGCAGCCAAGCACTTTTTAACTATGGCTACACCTTC

V gene: TRBV5-1
D gene: TRBD2
J gene: TRBJ2-3
clone size: -
CDR3 protein: CASSLLAGTDTQYF
CDR3 DNA: TGCGCCAGCAGCTTACTAGCGGGCACAGATACGCAGTATTTT

V gene: TRBV6-1
D gene: -
J gene: TRBJ1-1
clone size: -
CDR3 protein: CASSEAPGTTEAFF
CDR3 DNA: TGTGCCAGCAGTGAAGCTCCTGGGACAACCGAAGCTTTCTTT

V gene: TRBV6-4
D gene: -
J gene: TRBJ1-2
clone size: -
CDR3 protein: CASSDGGGAYTF
CDR3 DNA: TGTGCCAGCAGTGACGGTGGAGGAGCTTACACCTTC

V gene: TRBV19
D gene: TRBD1
J gene: TRBJ2-1
clone size: -
CDR3 protein: CASSPLTGVNYNEQFF
CDR3 DNA: TGTGCCAGTAGTCCGCTGACAGGGGTTAACTACAATGAGCAGTTCTTC